The 16 T cell receptor beta chains below all came from one sample that was sequenced in a study of T cell repertoires in cytomegalovirus infection. TCRdb processed the reads anew with MiXCR; each CDR3 protein has one entry. The sample has approximately 200,000 distinct CDR3 sequences; 22% are singletons. The sequencing input was CD8+ T cells from PBMCs. The receptors originated from a human donor in good health (CMV status not recorded). Some clones in this sample may be carry-over from other donors' samples.

This clonotype was recorded a few times. The chain couples TRBV5-6 to TRBJ1-5; D gene uncertain. Per germline, CDR1 SGHDT and CDR2 YYEEEE. The CDR3 is 16 amino acids. Between the trimmed V and J ends, which lost 2 bases and 3 bases, there was a span of 15 bases. The CDR3 region has the DNA TGTGCCAGCAGCTTCCGGACGGGTGAATTCAATCAGCCCCAGCATTTT. It translates to CASSFRTGEFNQPQHF.

In this sample, this clonotype turned up many times. This sequence joins TRBV6-6 and TRBJ1-1, with D perhaps matching TRBD1 (5 bases). This CDR3 is built from 15 residues. V shed 2 bases and J shed 1 base, with 11 bases lying between them. The germline V gene has CDR1 MNHNY and CDR2 SVGAGI (reference sequence). CDR3 residues: CASSYDRTTNTEAFF. CDR3 coding DNA: TGTGCCAGCAGTTACGATCGGACAACGAACACTGAAGCTTTCTTT.

The chain uses TRBV25-1 and TRBJ1-4; D is uncertain. Looked up from germline, CDR1 is MGHDK and CDR2 is SYGVNS. This CDR3 has 14 residues. V was shortened by 6 bases and J by 7 bases, with 15 bases between the two germline ends. The CDR3 coding sequence is TGTGCCAGCAGCTACAGTCCTTCTGGTGAAAAACTGTTTTTT. Protein sequence: CASSYSPSGEKLFF.

J is TRBJ2-5 and V is TRBV7-9; the D call may be TRBD1 or TRBD2 (5 bases each). The CDR3 totals 16 residues. Germline CDR1 and CDR2: SEHNR and FQNEAQ (reference sequence). The V end was cut by 5 bases, the J end by 4 bases, with 20 bases between. CDR3 sequence: CASSLSGDPLRETQYF. CDR3 DNA: TGTGCCAGCAGCCTATCCGGGGACCCATTAAGAGAGACCCAGTACTTC.

The chain joins TRBV4-1 to TRBJ1-2, with D possibly matching TRBD1 (6 bases). This CDR3 region has 15 residues. Trimming shortened V by 0 bases and J by 8 bases, and 16 bases separated the two germline ends. Germline V CDR1 and CDR2: MGHRA, YSYEKL. The CDR3, as DNA: TGCGCCAGCAGCCAAGATCGTTTTACAGGGAGCGGCTACACCTTC. Its translation: CASSQDRFTGSGYTF.

The sample holds a few counts of this clonotype. V is TRBV29-1 and J is TRBJ2-5; 10 bases are shared with TRBD2. The CDR3 length is 15 residues. The trim removed 7 bases at V and 5 bases at J, leaving 13 bases unmatched. In germline, CDR1 is SQVTM, CDR2 ANQGSEA. The CDR3 is CSADLIAGGLETQYF. In DNA form, the CDR3 reads TGCAGCGCCGACCTTATAGCGGGGGGCCTTGAGACCCAGTACTTC.

This clonotype was counted many times. The gene calls are TRBV7-9 and TRBJ2-2; D not certain. CDR3 length: 15 amino acids. Trimming left V 5 bases short and J 1 base short, with 11 bases between. Germline CDR1 is SEHNR and CDR2 is FQNEAQ (reference sequence). The CDR3 loop reads CASSPNQWNTGELFF. The CDR3 bases are TGTGCCAGCAGCCCCAACCAGTGGAACACCGGGGAGCTGTTTTTT. The full variable domain, completed using reference TRBV7-9 and TRBJ2-2, is DTGVSQNPRHKITKRGQNVTFRCDPISEHNRLYWYRQTLGQGPEFLTYFQNEAQLEKSRLLSDRFSAERPKGSFSTLEIQRTEQGDSAMYLCASSPNQWNTGELFFGEGSRLTVL.

This clonotype has a count of ten or more. This chain uses TRBV7-9 with TRBJ2-7; no definite D call. The germline gives CDR1 SEHNR, CDR2 FQNEAQ (reference sequence). This CDR3 has 14 amino acids. Trimming removed 1 base at V and 0 bases at J, with 7 bases between. In nucleotides, the CDR3 is TGTGCCAGCAGCTTAGATGGACCCTCCTACGAGCAGTACTTC. Amino acid sequence: CASSLDGPSYEQYF.

The chain uses TRBV20-1 and TRBJ2-6; D perhaps matches TRBD1 (5 bases). The length of the CDR3 is 14 residues. Trimming pared 5 bases from V and 1 base from J, leaving 9 bases between. CDR1 is DFQATT, CDR2 SNEGSKA, per germline (reference sequence). CDR3 bases: TGCAGTGCTTATACAGGTTCTGGGGCCAACGTCCTGACTTTC. Encoded protein: CSAYTGSGANVLTF.

Written as DNA, the CDR3 is TGTGCCACCAGCAGAGATATGGGTGATTCCTACGAGCAGTACTTC. This codes for CATSRDMGDSYEQYF. V is TRBV15 and J is TRBJ2-7; D not certain. V lost 0 bases to trimming and J lost 1 base, with 10 bases between them. Germline assignment: CDR1 LNHNV and CDR2 YYDKDF (reference sequence). The CDR3 extends over 15 amino acids.

About this clonotype: The junction shows a germline mismatch at one end, possibly a read error. The rearrangement links TRBV4-1 to TRBJ2-1; 7 bases are a match to TRBD2. This CDR3 is built from 15 residues. CDR1 and CDR2 from the germline V gene are MGHRA and YSYEKL. CDR3 sequence: CASSQGLAAFNERFF. CDR3 coding DNA: TGCGCCAGCAGCCAAGGCCTAGCGGCATTTAATGAGCGGTTCTTC.

This chain uses TRBV2 with TRBJ2-7; possibly TRBD2 for D (5 bases). Germline lookup yields CDR1 SNHLY and CDR2 FYNNEI. Trimming cost V 7 bases and J 6 bases, with 7 bases left between them. This CDR3 has 10 residues. CDR3 region: CASNGVEQYF. The CDR3 DNA sequence: TGTGCCAGCAACGGGGTCGAGCAGTACTTC. The full variable domain, rest sourced from reference TRBV2 and TRBJ2-7, is EPEVTQTPSHQVTQMGQEVILRCVPISNHLYFYWYRQILGQKVEFLVSFYNNEISEKSEIFDDQFSVERPDGSNFTLKIRSTKLEDSAMYFCASNGVEQYFGPGTRLTVT.

This clonotype was observed a handful of times. The chain uses TRBV2 and TRBJ1-1; no reliable D call. The CDR3 loop spans 16 amino acids. Trimming shortened V by 1 base and J by 3 bases, and 15 bases separated the two germline ends. CDR1 is SNHLY and CDR2 is FYNNEI in the germline V gene. CDR3 region: CASSEDSLTYHTEAFF. DNA of the CDR3: TGTGCCAGCAGTGAAGACTCCTTGACATATCACACTGAAGCTTTCTTT.

There are a few counts of this clonotype. The rearrangement joins TRBV7-6 to TRBJ2-1; D unresolved. The CDR3 consists of 13 residues. V lost 5 bases, J lost 6 bases, and 11 bases lay in between. Germline loops: CDR1 SGHVS, CDR2 FNYEAQ. CDR3 in amino acids: CASSPPSSNEQFF. The CDR3 nucleotides are TGTGCCAGCAGCCCTCCATCCAGCAATGAGCAGTTCTTC.

This clonotype was observed a few times. The chain employs TRBV24-1 and TRBJ2-2; a possible D gene is TRBD2 (6 bases). The germline V gene has CDR1 KGHDR and CDR2 SFDVKD. This CDR3 region has 16 residues. Trimming shortened V by 3 bases and J by 4 bases, and 14 bases separated the two germline ends. The CDR3 DNA sequence: TGTGCCACCAGTGATACGAGGGCTAGCGTCACCGGGGAGCTGTTTTTT. Translation: CATSDTRASVTGELFF.

The chain recombines TRBV14 with TRBJ2-1; D could derive from TRBD1 or TRBD2 (6 bases each). Germline CDR1 reads SGHDN; CDR2 reads FVKESK. This CDR3 spans 17 amino acids. V gave up 2 bases and J gave up 9 bases, with 23 bases separating them. This CDR3 is CASSQLPSGALVGEQFF. In DNA form, the CDR3 reads TGTGCCAGCAGCCAACTCCCATCGGGGGCCTTGGTTGGTGAGCAGTTCTTC.